What follows are 30 T cell receptor beta chains derived from one specimen sequenced in a study of blood T cell repertoires in COVID-19. Libraries were prepared by immunoSEQ multiplex PCR; TCRdb keeps only in-frame clonotypes and omits some of them. The repertoire holds roughly 300,000 clones, with approximately 85% as singletons. Sequenced: peripheral blood. The receptors were gathered from a woman aged 45-65 years with acute or convalescent COVID-19.

V and J are TRBV2 and TRBJ1-4; 9 nucleotides agree with TRBD1. Germline CDR1 and CDR2: SNHLY and FYNNEI. The CDR3 totals 13 residues. V lost 6 bases and J lost 7; bases outside the gene matches: 3. The chain's CDR3 is CASRGDRAEKLFF. DNA for the CDR3: TGTGCCAGCAGGGGGGACAGGGCTGAAAAACTGTTTTTT.

The chain joins TRBV12-3 or TRBV12-4 to TRBJ2-5; no firm D call. V was shortened by 2 bases and J by 2 bases, with 6 bases between the two germline ends. The CDR3 covers 13 residues. Here the CDR3 DNA reads TGTGCCAGCAGTTTAATCCAGCAAGAGACCCAGTACTTC. It is translated as CASSLIQQETQYF.

The CDR3 spells CASSALGQGSTNEKLFF. Here the CDR3 DNA reads TGTGCCAGCAGCGCCTTGGGACAGGGGTCGACTAATGAAAAACTGTTTTTT. This chain joins TRBV4-2 and TRBJ1-4; 10 nucleotides align to TRBD1. Germline lookup yields CDR1 LGHNA and CDR2 YNFKEQ. The CDR3 spans 17 residues. V trimming: 5 bases; J trimming: 2 bases; junction bases outside the gene matches: 8.

This chain joins TRBV10-3 and TRBJ1-5, with a weak D call TRBD1 (6 bases). Trimming shortened V by 9 bases and J by 4 bases, and 16 bases separated the two germline ends. CDR3 length: 14 amino acids. The germline V gene has CDR1 ENHRY and CDR2 SYGVKD. The CDR3 spells CAIAQGMRNQPQHF. The CDR3 DNA reads as TGTGCCATAGCACAGGGCATGCGGAATCAGCCCCAGCATTTT.

The genes are TRBV30 and TRBJ2-3; no clear D. V was pared by 0 bases and J by 4 bases, with 8 bases between. The germline CDR1 and CDR2 sequences are GTSNPN and SVGIG (reference sequence). The CDR3 extends over 13 amino acids. The CDR3 DNA is TGTGCCTGGAGTGTAATGGCCCCAGATACGCAGTATTTT. It is translated as CAWSVMAPDTQYF. The entire variable domain, with the rest obtained from reference TRBV30 and TRBJ2-3, is as follows: SQTIHQWPATLVQPVGSPLSLECTVEGTSNPNLYWYRQAAGRGLQLLFYSVGIGQISSEVPQNLSASRPQDRQFILSSKKLLLSDSGFYLCAWSVMAPDTQYFGPGTRLTVL.

The rearrangement uses TRBV27 and TRBJ2-1, with D perhaps matching TRBD2 (6 bases). This CDR3 comprises 14 residues. Germline lookup yields CDR1 MNHEY and CDR2 SMNVEV (reference sequence). Trimming stripped 7 bases from V and 10 bases from J, with 20 bases between. CDR3 region: CASISGTAIGEQFF. CDR3 coding DNA: TGTGCCAGCATTTCGGGGACTGCTATCGGGGAGCAGTTCTTC.

With respect to this clone: At the DNA level, this CDR3 is encoded by other sequences in the same sample as well. V and J are TRBV6-5 and TRBJ1-1, with D unresolved. The CDR3 is made up of 14 amino acids. Trimming stripped 3 bases from V and 3 bases from J, with 11 bases between. Per germline, CDR1 MNHEY and CDR2 SVGAGI. The chain's CDR3 is CASSYSAGDTEAFF. The DNA of the CDR3 is TGTGCCAGCAGTTATTCTGCGGGAGACACTGAAGCTTTCTTT.

The CDR3 loop is CASSLNPAGPNSPLHF. The CDR3 region has the DNA TGTGCCAGCAGCCTCAACCCCGCGGGACCTAATTCACCCCTCCACTTT. The chain links TRBV4-2 to TRBJ1-6; possibly TRBD1 for D (5 bases). From germline, CDR1 is LGHNA and CDR2 YNFKEQ. The V end lost 4 bases, the J end lost 6 bases, and 16 bases lay between the germline ends. There are 16 residues in the CDR3.

The chain has TRBV28 and TRBJ2-7; D uncertain. The CDR3 runs 12 residues. V was cut by 6 bases and J by 5 bases, with 11 bases left in between. In germline, CDR1 is MDHEN, CDR2 SYDVKM. The CDR3 coding sequence is TGTGCCAGCAGCCCCTGGGCCAACGAGCAGTACTTC. Translation gives CASSPWANEQYF.

This sequence joins TRBV10-3 and TRBJ2-6; possibly TRBD1 for D (5 bases). In germline, CDR1 is ENHRY, CDR2 SYGVKD. Trimming took off 4 bases at V and 4 bases at J, with 17 bases between the two ends. The CDR3 consists of 17 residues. CDR3 nucleotide sequence: TGTGCCATCAGTGGGGGCAGGCAGAGTGCCGGGGCCAACGTCCTGACTTTC. It is translated as CAISGGRQSAGANVLTF.

This chain uses TRBV28 with TRBJ2-1; TRBD2 matches 8 bases. Germline-derived CDR1 and CDR2 are MDHEN and SYDVKM. The CDR3 has 18 residues. Trimming cost V 1 base and J 0 bases; bases outside gene matches: 8. DNA of the CDR3: TGTGCCAGCAGTTTATTAATCGGCCTAGCGGGCTCCTACAATGAGCAGTTCTTC. It translates to CASSLLIGLAGSYNEQFF. Combining the CDR3 with reference TRBV28 and TRBJ2-1 gives the whole variable domain DVKVTQSSRYLVKRTGEKVFLECVQDMDHENMFWYRQDPGLGLRLIYFSYDVKMKEKGDIPEGYSVSREKKERFSLILESASTNQTSMYLCASSLLIGLAGSYNEQFFGPGTRLTVL.

The V and J genes are TRBV6-6 and TRBJ2-2; D is perhaps TRBD1 (5 bases). The V end was cut by 8 bases, the J end by 1 base, with 8 bases between. This CDR3 region has 13 residues. The germline V gene encodes CDR1 MNHNY and CDR2 SVGAGI (reference sequence). The CDR3 loop is CASLQGNTGELFF. The CDR3 region has the DNA TGTGCCAGCCTGCAGGGGAACACCGGGGAGCTGTTTTTT.

The chain joins TRBV6-5 to TRBJ2-7; maybe TRBD1 (5 bases). The CDR3 totals 12 residues. Trimming pared 5 bases from V and 1 base from J, leaving 6 bases between. Germline-derived CDR1 and CDR2 are MNHEY and SVGAGI. The DNA for the CDR3 is TGTGCCAGCAGTCACAGGTCCTACGAGCAGTACTTC. Translation: CASSHRSYEQYF.

The chain is built from TRBV19 and TRBJ1-1, with 8 bases fitting TRBD1. The V gene's germline CDR1 is LNHDA and CDR2 SQIVND (reference sequence). Unmatched junction bases numbered 6, after V lost 9 bases and J lost 0 bases. This CDR3 is 14 amino acids long. The CDR3: CASHRGTVNTEAFF. In DNA form, the CDR3 reads TGTGCCAGCCACAGGGGGACGGTGAACACTGAAGCTTTCTTT.

The chain joins TRBV5-4 to TRBJ2-1, with 7 bases matching TRBD2. V was pared by 0 bases and J by 4 bases, with 1 base of the junction left unmatched. This CDR3 is 14 amino acids long. CDR1 SGHNT and CDR2 YYREEE come from the germline V gene (reference sequence). The CDR3 sequence is CASSLVGGYNEQFF. Written as DNA, the CDR3 is TGTGCCAGCAGCTTGGTCGGGGGGTACAATGAGCAGTTCTTC.

V usage is TRBV5-5 and J usage is TRBJ1-6; 7 bases line up with TRBD1. J lost 6 bases, V lost 1 base, and 10 bases had no gene match. This CDR3 has 17 residues. Germline lookup yields CDR1 SGHKS and CDR2 YYEKEE (reference sequence). CDR3 residues: CASSLRDSSFSNSPLHF. DNA for the CDR3: TGTGCCAGCAGCTTGAGGGACAGCTCTTTCTCTAATTCACCCCTCCACTTT. Combining the CDR3 with reference TRBV5-5 and TRBJ1-6 gives the whole variable domain DAGVTQSPTHLIKTRGQQVTLRCSPISGHKSVSWYQQVLGQGPQFIFQYYEKEERGRGNFPDRFSARQFPNYSSELNVNALLLGDSALYLCASSLRDSSFSNSPLHFGNGTRLTVT.

This clone was observed a handful of times. The chain uses TRBV5-1 and TRBJ2-7; possibly TRBD1 for D (6 bases). The CDR3 covers 14 residues. Trimming shortened V by 0 bases and J by 5 bases, and 12 bases separated the two germline ends. Per the germline V gene, CDR1 is SGHRS and CDR2 is YFSETQ. CDR3 protein: CASSLAQGKDEQYF. DNA of the CDR3: TGCGCCAGCAGCTTGGCCCAGGGGAAGGACGAGCAGTACTTC.

The chain combines TRBV28 with TRBJ2-7, with D possibly matching TRBD2 (6 bases). This CDR3 has 16 amino acids. Trimming took off 6 bases at V and 1 base at J, with 19 bases between the two ends. The germline V gene encodes CDR1 MDHEN and CDR2 SYDVKM. The chain's CDR3 is CASRRVWGVGSYEQYF. CDR3 sequence (DNA): TGTGCCAGCAGACGCGTCTGGGGGGTGGGTTCCTACGAGCAGTACTTC.

The gene calls are TRBV3-1 (or the pseudogene TRBV3-2) and TRBJ2-3; maybe TRBD2 (7 bases). The CDR3 spans 15 residues. CDR1 is LGHDT, CDR2 YNNKEL, per germline (reference sequence). Between the trimmed V and J ends, which lost 4 bases and 3 bases, there was a span of 14 bases. The CDR3 nucleotides read TGTGCCAGCAGCCGGAGGGGGAGGGGGACAGATACGCAGTATTTT. Translation gives CASSRRGRGTDTQYF.

This chain connects TRBV5-5 to TRBJ2-1; a possible D gene is TRBD2 (6 bases). Germline loops: CDR1 SGHKS, CDR2 YYEKEE (reference sequence). The CDR3 runs 15 residues. The V and J ends lost 0 bases and 3 bases respectively, with 10 bases between them. The CDR3 coding sequence is TGTGCCAGCAGCTTGGATGGGACTCTCTACAATGAGCAGTTCTTC. Protein product: CASSLDGTLYNEQFF.

The chain couples TRBV12-3 or TRBV12-4 to TRBJ1-3; D may be TRBD1 (5 bases). The CDR3 runs 13 residues. Deletions cut 3 bases from V and 8 bases from J, with 11 bases between. This CDR3 reads CASSFWGRDTIYF. CDR3 nucleotides: TGTGCCAGCAGTTTTTGGGGCCGAGACACCATATATTTT.

The V call is TRBV4-2, the J call TRBJ2-3; the match to TRBD2 covers 7 bases. Germline CDR1 is LGHNA and CDR2 is YNFKEQ. The CDR3 loop spans 18 amino acids. J was trimmed by 2 bases and V by 1 base; bases with no gene match: 12. CDR3 sequence reads: CASSQVGGGLTATDTQYF. As DNA, the CDR3 is TGTGCCAGCAGCCAAGTTGGGGGGGGACTCACGGCCACAGATACGCAGTATTTT.

This clone was counted a single time. The chain has TRBV2 and TRBJ1-2; the D gene is possibly TRBD1 (5 bases). The CDR3 runs 14 residues. Trimming cost V 5 bases and J 3 bases, with 13 bases left between them. CDR1 SNHLY and CDR2 FYNNEI come from the germline V gene. The CDR3 region is CASSRRDRDYGYTF. CDR3 DNA sequence: TGTGCCAGCAGTCGGCGGGACCGGGACTATGGCTACACCTTC.

V usage is TRBV19 and J usage is TRBJ2-1, with D uncertain. The germline V gene has CDR1 LNHDA and CDR2 SQIVND (reference sequence). V lost 7 bases to trimming and J lost 1 base, with 5 bases between them. The CDR3 spans 12 residues. CDR3 in amino acids: CASKQSYNEQFF. The CDR3 nucleotides read TGTGCCAGTAAACAATCCTACAATGAGCAGTTCTTC.

The genes are TRBV9 and TRBJ2-5; 10 bases fit TRBD2. V gave up 4 bases and J gave up 2 bases; unmatched junction bases: 8. This CDR3 has 16 amino acids. The germline gives CDR1 SGDLS, CDR2 YYNGEE. CDR3 sequence reads: CASSLQAGGVQETQYF. CDR3 sequence (DNA): TGTGCCAGCAGCCTTCAAGCGGGAGGGGTTCAAGAGACCCAGTACTTC. Looking up the rest from reference TRBV9 and TRBJ2-5 gives the full variable domain: DSGVTQTPKHLITATGQRVTLRCSPRSGDLSVYWYQQSLDQGLQFLIQYYNGEERAKGNILERFSAQQFPDLHSELNLSSLELGDSALYFCASSLQAGGVQETQYFGPGTRLLVL.

By proportion, this clone is medium-sized. The J gene is TRBJ2-1, the V gene TRBV5-6; possible D gene TRBD2, 6 bases. Germline CDR1 SGHDT, CDR2 YYEEEE. This CDR3 has 13 residues. The germline V and J ends were trimmed by 3 bases and 7 bases, with 11 bases remaining between them. As DNA, the CDR3 is TGTGCCAGCAGCTGGGGGACTGTGAATGAGCAGTTCTTC. This codes for CASSWGTVNEQFF.

The chain joins TRBV9 to TRBJ2-1; 9 nucleotides match TRBD1. The CDR3 has 19 residues. The germline gives CDR1 SGDLS, CDR2 YYNGEE. V dropped 0 bases and J dropped 7; count of bases not matched to a gene: 17. CDR3 protein: CASSVDGSMGQGFWNEQFF. Written as DNA, the CDR3 is TGTGCCAGCAGCGTAGACGGGTCTATGGGACAGGGTTTTTGGAATGAGCAGTTCTTC.

V and J are TRBV6-2 or TRBV6-3 and TRBJ2-7; D unresolved. The V end was cut by 4 bases, the J end by 1 base, with 17 bases between. Germline CDR1 reads MNHEY; CDR2 reads SVGEGT. This CDR3 contains 16 residues. The CDR3 DNA reads TGTGCCAGCAGTTTCCCCCCTAGGTTCGGGTCCTACGAGCAGTACTTC. This codes for CASSFPPRFGSYEQYF.

The V call is TRBV7-2, the J call TRBJ2-7; 13 bases align to TRBD2. This CDR3 region has 16 residues. The germline CDR1 and CDR2 sequences are SGHTA and FQGNSA. J was trimmed by 0 bases and V by 3 bases; bases with no gene match: 2. The CDR3 region is CASSLTSGRPSYEQYF. The CDR3 DNA reads TGTGCCAGCAGCTTGACTAGCGGGAGGCCCTCCTACGAGCAGTACTTC.

This chain uses TRBV27 with TRBJ1-2, with unresolved D. The CDR3 spans 15 residues. V dropped 5 bases and J dropped 0 bases, with 13 bases sitting between them. Germline V lookup: CDR1 MNHEY, CDR2 SMNVEV (reference sequence). CDR3 nucleotide sequence: TGTGCCAGCAGTAGAGCGCAATCCGCTAACTATGGCTACACCTTC. This translates into CASSRAQSANYGYTF.